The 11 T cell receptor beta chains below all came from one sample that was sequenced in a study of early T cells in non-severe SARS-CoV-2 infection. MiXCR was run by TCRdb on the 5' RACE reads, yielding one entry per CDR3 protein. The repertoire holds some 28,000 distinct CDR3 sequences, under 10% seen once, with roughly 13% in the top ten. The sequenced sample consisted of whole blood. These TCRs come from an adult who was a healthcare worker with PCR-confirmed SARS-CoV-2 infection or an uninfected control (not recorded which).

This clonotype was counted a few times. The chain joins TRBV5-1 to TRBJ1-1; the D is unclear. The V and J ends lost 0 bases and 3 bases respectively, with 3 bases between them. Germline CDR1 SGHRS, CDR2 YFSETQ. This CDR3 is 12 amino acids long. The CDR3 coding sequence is TGCGCCAGCAGCTTGGAGTACACTGAAGCTTTCTTT. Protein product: CASSLEYTEAFF.

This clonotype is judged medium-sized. CDR3 sequence (DNA): TGTGCCACCAGTGATCCAGGGAACGAGCAGTACTTC. It is translated as CATSDPGNEQYF. The chain couples TRBV24-1 to TRBJ2-7; a weak D match, TRBD1 (5 bases). In germline, CDR1 is KGHDR, CDR2 SFDVKD. V lost 3 bases, J lost 5 bases, and 7 bases lay in between. The CDR3 has 12 residues.

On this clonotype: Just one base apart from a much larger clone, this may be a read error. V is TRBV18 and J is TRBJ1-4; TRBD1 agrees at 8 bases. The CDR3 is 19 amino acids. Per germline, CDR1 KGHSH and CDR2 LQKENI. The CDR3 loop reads CANSPRGQGPQATNEKLFF. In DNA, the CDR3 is TGTGCCAACTCACCTCGCGGACAGGGCCCTCAAGCAACTAATGAAAAACTGTTTTTT. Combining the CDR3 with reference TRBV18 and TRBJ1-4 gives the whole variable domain NAGVMQNPRHLVRRRGQEARLRCSPMKGHSHVYWYRQLPEEGLKFMVYLQKENIIDESGMPKERFSAEFPKEGPSILRIQQVVRGDSAAYFCANSPRGQGPQATNEKLFFGSGTQLSVL.

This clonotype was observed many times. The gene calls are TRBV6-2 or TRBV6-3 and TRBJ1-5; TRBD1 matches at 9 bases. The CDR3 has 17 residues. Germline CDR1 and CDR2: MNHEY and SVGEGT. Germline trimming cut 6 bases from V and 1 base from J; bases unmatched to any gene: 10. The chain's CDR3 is CASRSGQGTKSNQPQHF. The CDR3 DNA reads TGTGCCAGCAGGTCGGGACAGGGTACGAAGAGCAATCAGCCCCAGCATTTT.

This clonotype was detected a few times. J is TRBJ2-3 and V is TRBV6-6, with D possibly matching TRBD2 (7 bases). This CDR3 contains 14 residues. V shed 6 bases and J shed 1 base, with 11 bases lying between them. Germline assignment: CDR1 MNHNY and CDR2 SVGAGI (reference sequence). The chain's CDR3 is CASRGGQGTDTQYF. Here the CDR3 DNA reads TGTGCCAGCAGGGGGGGGCAGGGCACAGATACGCAGTATTTT.

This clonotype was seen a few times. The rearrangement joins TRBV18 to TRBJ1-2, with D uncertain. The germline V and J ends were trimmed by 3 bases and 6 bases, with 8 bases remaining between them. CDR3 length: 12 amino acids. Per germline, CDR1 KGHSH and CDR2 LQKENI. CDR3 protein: CASSPDGDGYTF. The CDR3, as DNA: TGTGCCAGCTCACCCGACGGGGATGGCTACACCTTC. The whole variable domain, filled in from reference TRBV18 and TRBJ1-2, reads NAGVMQNPRHLVRRRGQEARLRCSPMKGHSHVYWYRQLPEEGLKFMVYLQKENIIDESGMPKERFSAEFPKEGPSILRIQQVVRGDSAAYFCASSPDGDGYTFGSGTRLTVV.

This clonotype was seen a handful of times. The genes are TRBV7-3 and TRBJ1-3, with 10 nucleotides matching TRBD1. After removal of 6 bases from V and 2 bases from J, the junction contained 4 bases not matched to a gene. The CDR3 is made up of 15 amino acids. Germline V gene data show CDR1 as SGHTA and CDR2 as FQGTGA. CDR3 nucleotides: TGTGCCAGCAGGGGACAGGGGAGGCCTGGAAACACCATATATTTT. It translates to CASRGQGRPGNTIYF.

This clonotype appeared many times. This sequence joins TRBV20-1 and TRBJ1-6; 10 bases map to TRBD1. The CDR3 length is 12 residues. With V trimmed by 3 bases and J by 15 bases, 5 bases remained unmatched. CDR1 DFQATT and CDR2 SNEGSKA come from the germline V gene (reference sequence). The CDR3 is CSARGTGDFLHF. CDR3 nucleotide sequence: TGCAGTGCTAGGGGGACAGGGGATTTCCTCCACTTT.

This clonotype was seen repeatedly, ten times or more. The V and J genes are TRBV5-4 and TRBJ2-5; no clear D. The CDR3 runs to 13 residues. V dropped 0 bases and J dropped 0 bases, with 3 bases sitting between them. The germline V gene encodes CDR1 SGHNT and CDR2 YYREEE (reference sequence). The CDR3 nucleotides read TGTGCCAGCAGCTTGGCCTACCAAGAGACCCAGTACTTC. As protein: CASSLAYQETQYF.

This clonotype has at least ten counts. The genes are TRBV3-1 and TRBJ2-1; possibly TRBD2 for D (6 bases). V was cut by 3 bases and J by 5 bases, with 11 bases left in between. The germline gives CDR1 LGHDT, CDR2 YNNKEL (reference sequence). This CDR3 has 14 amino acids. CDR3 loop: CASSHNLANNEQFF. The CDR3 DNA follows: TGTGCCAGCAGCCACAACCTAGCGAACAATGAGCAGTTCTTC.

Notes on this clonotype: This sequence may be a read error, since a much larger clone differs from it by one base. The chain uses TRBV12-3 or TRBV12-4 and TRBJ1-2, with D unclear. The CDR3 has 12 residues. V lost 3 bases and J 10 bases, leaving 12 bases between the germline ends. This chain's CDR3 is CASSLGLGDYTF. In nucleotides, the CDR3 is TGTGCCAGCAGTTTGGGATTGGGTGACTACACCTTC.